This is a list of T cell receptor beta chains from one sample in a study of post-analysis software for immune sequencing data. TCRdb fed the PCR reads into MiXCR, producing one record per CDR3 protein. The sample shows about 540,000 distinct CDR3 sequences, around 36% of them seen only once. Source material: blood. The receptor source for this set is a girl aged 2-17 years with multiple sclerosis. CDR3s include the opening cysteine and the closing phenylalanine or tryptophan. The D gene is left open where the match is weak. The size field is filled for only some rows; it gives once, few, many or a size class.

CDR3aa: CASSNHDQPQHF
CDR3nt: TGTGCCAGCAGCAACCACGATCAGCCCCAGCATTTT
j_gene: TRBJ1-5
d_gene: -
v_gene: TRBV21-1
abundance: -

CDR3aa: CASSRGNEQYF
CDR3nt: TGTGCCAGCAGTAGGGGAAACGAGCAGTACTTC
j_gene: TRBJ2-7
d_gene: -
v_gene: TRBV6-5
abundance: few

CDR3aa: CASSRLRTAFSYEQYF
CDR3nt: TGTGCCAGCAGTCGATTGAGGACAGCGTTCTCCTACGAGCAGTACTTC
j_gene: TRBJ2-7
d_gene: -
v_gene: TRBV6-5
abundance: few

CDR3aa: CASSETVANEKRFF
CDR3nt: TGCGCCAGCAGTGAAACGGTGGCTAATGAAAAACGGTTTTTT
j_gene: TRBJ1-4
d_gene: -
v_gene: TRBV10-2
abundance: -

CDR3aa: CASSLSERETQYF
CDR3nt: TGTGCCAGCAGCTTATCTGAACGGGAGACCCAGTACTTT
j_gene: TRBJ2-5
d_gene: -
v_gene: TRBV11-3
abundance: -

CDR3aa: CASSGAGNYGYTF
CDR3nt: TGCGCCAGCAGCGGAGCGGGGAACTATGGCTACACCTTC
j_gene: TRBJ1-2
d_gene: -
v_gene: TRBV4-1
abundance: few

CDR3aa: CASSLRGGSTEAFF
CDR3nt: TGCGCCAGCAGCTTACGAGGGGGCTCCACTGAAGCTTTCTTT
j_gene: TRBJ1-1
d_gene: TRBD1
v_gene: TRBV5-1
abundance: -

CDR3aa: CRPWTGGEETQYF
CDR3nt: TGCAGACCCTGGACAGGGGGCGAAGAGACCCAGTACTTC
j_gene: TRBJ2-5
d_gene: TRBD1
v_gene: TRBV20-1
abundance: -

CDR3aa: CASSPQWGRGTIEKLFF
CDR3nt: TGTGCCAGCAGTCCTCAGTGGGGCCGGGGAACTATTGAAAAACTGTTTTTT
j_gene: TRBJ1-4
d_gene: -
v_gene: TRBV28
abundance: few

CDR3aa: CSVLGGANYGYTF
CDR3nt: TGCAGCGTTCTTGGGGGGGCGAACTATGGCTACACCTTC
j_gene: TRBJ1-2
d_gene: -
v_gene: TRBV29-1
abundance: -

CDR3aa: CAIRERGAGSEQYF
CDR3nt: TGTGCCATTAGAGAGCGGGGGGCTGGGAGCGAGCAGTACTTC
j_gene: TRBJ2-7
d_gene: TRBD2
v_gene: TRBV10-3
abundance: -

CDR3aa: CSARDLGTSNSDEQFF
CDR3nt: TGCAGTGCTAGAGATCTGGGGACTAGCAATTCCGATGAGCAGTTCTTC
j_gene: TRBJ2-1
d_gene: TRBD2
v_gene: TRBV20-1
abundance: -

CDR3aa: CAPLTYEQYF
CDR3nt: TGTGCTCCACTCACCTACGAGCAGTACTTC
j_gene: TRBJ2-7
d_gene: -
v_gene: TRBV7-7
abundance: few

CDR3aa: CSARQGDYGYTF
CDR3nt: TGCAGTGCTAGACAGGGGGACTATGGCTACACCTTC
j_gene: TRBJ1-2
d_gene: TRBD1
v_gene: TRBV20-1
abundance: few

CDR3aa: CASSLAGDRAGDTQYF
CDR3nt: TGTGCCAGCAGCTTAGCGGGGGACAGGGCAGGAGATACGCAGTATTTT
j_gene: TRBJ2-3
d_gene: TRBD1
v_gene: TRBV7-2
abundance: -

CDR3aa: CATSRAFGQSSTDTQYF
CDR3nt: TGTGCCACCAGCAGAGCTTTTGGACAGTCTAGCACAGATACGCAGTATTTT
j_gene: TRBJ2-3
d_gene: -
v_gene: TRBV15
abundance: few

CDR3aa: CAISESDNEQFF
CDR3nt: TGTGCCATCAGTGAGTCCGACAATGAGCAGTTCTTC
j_gene: TRBJ2-1
d_gene: -
v_gene: TRBV10-3
abundance: few

CDR3aa: CASSPTMEGCLQETQYF
CDR3nt: TGTGCCAGCTCACCGACTATGGAAGGTTGCCTCCAAGAGACCCAGTACTTC
j_gene: TRBJ2-5
d_gene: -
v_gene: TRBV18
abundance: -

CDR3aa: CASGLKNTEAFF
CDR3nt: TGTGCTAGTGGTTTGAAGAACACTGAAGCTTTCTTT
j_gene: TRBJ1-1
d_gene: -
v_gene: TRBV12-5
abundance: -

CDR3aa: CSPLAPLEGAYNEQFF
CDR3nt: TGCAGCCCTCTAGCCCCATTGGAGGGAGCCTACAATGAGCAGTTCTTC
j_gene: TRBJ2-1
d_gene: -
v_gene: TRBV29-1
abundance: -

CDR3aa: CASTVAGLDTQYF
CDR3nt: TGTGCCAGCACCGTAGCGGGCCTAGATACGCAGTATTTT
j_gene: TRBJ2-3
d_gene: TRBD2
v_gene: TRBV6-1
abundance: -

CDR3aa: CASSALAVSTDTQYF
CDR3nt: TGTGCCAGCAGTGCCCTTGCGGTTAGCACAGATACGCAGTATTTT
j_gene: TRBJ2-3
d_gene: -
v_gene: TRBV2
abundance: once

CDR3aa: CASSTPGLATDTQYF
CDR3nt: TGTGCCAGCAGTACCCCCGGACTAGCCACAGATACGCAGTATTTT
j_gene: TRBJ2-3
d_gene: TRBD2
v_gene: TRBV6-2/TRBV6-3
abundance: -

CDR3aa: CASSLGTSEETQYF
CDR3nt: TGTGCCAGCAGCCTCGGGACTAGTGAAGAGACCCAGTACTTC
j_gene: TRBJ2-5
d_gene: TRBD2
v_gene: TRBV11-2
abundance: -

CDR3aa: CASSDFGTLGTETQYF
CDR3nt: TGTGCCAGCAGTGACTTCGGGACCTTGGGGACAGAGACCCAGTACTTC
j_gene: TRBJ2-5
d_gene: -
v_gene: TRBV6-1
abundance: few

CDR3aa: CASSWPRTGSLQETQYF
CDR3nt: TGCGCCAGCAGCTGGCCTAGGACAGGGTCTTTGCAAGAGACCCAGTACTTC
j_gene: TRBJ2-5
d_gene: TRBD1
v_gene: TRBV5-1
abundance: few

CDR3aa: CASSRQRQGRETQYF
CDR3nt: TGTGCCAGCAGCCGACAGAGACAGGGACGGGAGACCCAGTACTTC
j_gene: TRBJ2-5
d_gene: TRBD1
v_gene: TRBV6-6
abundance: few

CDR3aa: CASSGSLTSGELFF
CDR3nt: TGTGCCAGCAGCGGTAGCCTGACTAGCGGGGAGTTGTTTTTT
j_gene: TRBJ2-2
d_gene: TRBD2
v_gene: TRBV5-6
abundance: -

CDR3aa: CASSSWRDSNQPQHF
CDR3nt: TGTGCCAGCAGTTCTTGGAGGGACAGCAATCAGCCCCAGCATTTT
j_gene: TRBJ1-5
d_gene: -
v_gene: TRBV12-3/TRBV12-4
abundance: few

CDR3aa: CASSPTGPSSYNEQFF
CDR3nt: TGTGCCAGCAGCCCGACAGGGCCGAGCTCCTACAATGAGCAGTTCTTC
j_gene: TRBJ2-1
d_gene: TRBD1
v_gene: TRBV5-6
abundance: -

CDR3aa: CASSPGTENYGYTF
CDR3nt: TGTGCCAGCTCACCAGGGACAGAAAACTATGGCTACACCTTC
j_gene: TRBJ1-2
d_gene: TRBD1
v_gene: TRBV18
abundance: -

CDR3aa: CAISESSLSSGGDTQYF
CDR3nt: TGTGCCATCAGTGAGTCATCCCTATCCTCAGGAGGAGATACGCAGTATTTT
j_gene: TRBJ2-3
d_gene: -
v_gene: TRBV10-3
abundance: few

CDR3aa: CSIYGTANTEAFF
CDR3nt: TGCAGTATCTACGGGACAGCGAACACTGAAGCTTTCTTT
j_gene: TRBJ1-1
d_gene: TRBD1
v_gene: TRBV20-1
abundance: -

CDR3aa: CASSQTTSLEDTQYF
CDR3nt: TGTGCCAGCAGCCAAACCACTAGCCTAGAAGATACGCAGTATTTT
j_gene: TRBJ2-3
d_gene: -
v_gene: TRBV7-2
abundance: few

CDR3aa: CASSEDREWAPLHF
CDR3nt: TGTGCCAGCAGTGAGGACAGGGAGTGGGCACCCCTCCACTTT
j_gene: TRBJ1-6
d_gene: TRBD1
v_gene: TRBV2
abundance: few

CDR3aa: CASSYPGHLTEAFF
CDR3nt: TGTGCCAGCAGTTACCCGGGACATCTCACTGAAGCTTTCTTT
j_gene: TRBJ1-1
d_gene: -
v_gene: TRBV6-6
abundance: -

CDR3aa: CASSPQGRVGGYTF
CDR3nt: TGTGCCAGCAGCCCTCAAGGCAGGGTCGGTGGCTACACCTTC
j_gene: TRBJ1-2
d_gene: -
v_gene: TRBV4-2
abundance: -

CDR3aa: CSARAEQGVTDTQYF
CDR3nt: TGCAGTGCTAGAGCGGAACAGGGGGTCACAGATACGCAGTATTTT
j_gene: TRBJ2-3
d_gene: TRBD1
v_gene: TRBV20-1
abundance: -

CDR3aa: CSARPYRGLGQPQHF
CDR3nt: TGCAGTGCTAGACCCTACAGGGGGCTGGGACAGCCCCAGCATTTT
j_gene: TRBJ1-5
d_gene: TRBD1
v_gene: TRBV20-1
abundance: -